Presented here are 8 T cell receptor beta chains from one specimen sequenced in a study of graft-versus-host responses after intestinal transplantation. The method was immunoSEQ multiplex PCR; TCRdb's version includes in-frame clones alone and lacks a portion of them. The sample records roughly 110,000 clones, 93% being singletons. Their specific antigens are unknown. The input for sequencing was unstimulated CD8+ T cells sorted from spleen or lymph node cells, taken before transplant. Every receptor here comes from a human donor who was the organ donor for an intestinal transplant.

The count of this clone is one. V gene TRBV2 combines with J gene TRBJ2-4; TRBD2 agrees at 10 bases. J lost 3 bases, V lost 3 bases, and 11 bases had no gene match. Germline CDR1 SNHLY, CDR2 FYNNEI. CDR3 length equals 18 residues. Written as DNA, the CDR3 is TGTGCCAGCAGTGATATTCCTAGCGGGAGTTTAGACAAAAACATTCAGTACTTC. Protein product: CASSDIPSGSLDKNIQYF.

The chain is built from TRBV5-8 and TRBJ2-1; 10 nucleotides align to TRBD2. The V gene end was trimmed by 6 bases and the J gene end by 8 bases; junction bases not matched to a gene: 14. Germline V gives CDR1 SGHTS, CDR2 YDEGEE. CDR3 length: 16 residues. The DNA of the CDR3 is TGTGCCAGCATCAAATACAACCTAGCGGGAGTACATGAGCAGTTCTTC. This gives the protein CASIKYNLAGVHEQFF. Together with reference TRBV5-8 and TRBJ2-1, the CDR3 gives the full variable domain: EAGVTQSPTHLIKTRGQQATLRCSPISGHTSVYWYQQALGLGLQFLLWYDEGEERNRGNFPPRFSGRQFPNYSSELNVNALELEDSALYLCASIKYNLAGVHEQFFGPGTRLTVL.

The chain links TRBV9 to TRBJ2-3; D is possibly TRBD2 (5 bases). Germline V CDR1 and CDR2: SGDLS, YYNGEE. V was trimmed by 0 bases and J by 2 bases, leaving 13 bases between them. The CDR3 has 16 residues. In DNA form, the CDR3 reads TGTGCCAGCAGCGTAGAGGGTTCGGGGTCCACAGATACGCAGTATTTT. It translates to CASSVEGSGSTDTQYF.

The genes are TRBV30 and TRBJ1-2; 9 nucleotides line up with TRBD1. The CDR3 extends over 12 amino acids. Germline V lookup: CDR1 GTSNPN, CDR2 SVGIG (reference sequence). J was trimmed by 8 bases and V by 0 bases; bases with no gene match: 1. The CDR3 DNA follows: TGTGCCTGGAGTGTACAGGGGGCGGGCTACACCTTC. It specifies CAWSVQGAGYTF.

This chain uses TRBV5-6 with TRBJ1-1; TRBD1 aligns across 9 bases. CDR1 is SGHDT, CDR2 YYEEEE, per germline. The length of the CDR3 is 16 residues. The V segment lost 0 bases and the J segment 5 bases; nucleotides outside the gene matches: 8. The DNA for the CDR3 is TGTGCCAGCAGCTTGGAAGCCGGGACAGGGAGAACTGAAGCTTTCTTT. This gives the protein CASSLEAGTGRTEAFF.

The chain couples TRBV5-6 to TRBJ2-5; unclear D gene. Germline lookup yields CDR1 SGHDT and CDR2 YYEEEE. The V end was cut by 2 bases, the J end by 5 bases, with 19 bases between. The CDR3 sequence is 16 residues long. The CDR3 DNA reads as TGTGCCAGCAGCTTTATGCTCGGCATCAGTGGGGAGACCCAGTACTTC. It yields the protein CASSFMLGISGETQYF.

This clone was seen a handful of times. The rearrangement uses TRBV4-2 and TRBJ2-1; 12 positions match TRBD2. CDR3 length: 17 residues. V was pared by 1 base and J by 10 bases, with 11 bases of the junction left unmatched. Germline values: CDR1 LGHNA, CDR2 YNFKEQ. CDR3 in amino acids: CASSQGRGTSGYGEQFF. The CDR3 DNA sequence: TGTGCCAGCAGCCAAGGTCGGGGGACTAGCGGGTATGGGGAGCAGTTCTTC.

The V gene is TRBV4-1, the J gene TRBJ2-7; unclear D gene. The CDR3 covers 13 residues. V was cut by 4 bases and J by 6 bases, with 13 bases left in between. CDR1 MGHRA and CDR2 YSYEKL come from the germline V gene. The CDR3 loop reads CASSLDGPGEQYF. The CDR3 DNA sequence: TGCGCCAGCAGCCTTGACGGGCCGGGCGAGCAGTACTTC.